Below are 18 T cell receptor beta chains sequenced from a single sample in a study of OX40 agonist ivuxolimab in advanced cancers. Clones were read by immunoSEQ multiplex PCR, and TCRdb kept only the in-frame ones, dropping some. This sample has about 79,000 clones, with about nine tenths found just once. Sequencing was performed on CD4+ or CD8+ T cells sorted from blood, taken in a trial of the OX40 agonist ivuxolimab. These receptors were taken from an adult with an advanced solid tumor such as melanoma, head and neck, liver or kidney cancer.

This clone occurred a few times. The chain couples TRBV10-3 to TRBJ1-5, with 9 bases fitting TRBD1. The J segment lost 4 bases and the V segment lost 6 bases, leaving 10 bases of the junction unmatched. Germline CDR1 ENHRY, CDR2 SYGVKD. The CDR3 sequence is 16 residues long. The CDR3 region has the DNA TGTGCCATCAGCCCTGGGACAGGGAGAGGGAATCAGCCCCAGCATTTT. Amino acid sequence: CAISPGTGRGNQPQHF.

This sequence joins TRBV28 and TRBJ1-1; D call uncertain. This CDR3 region has 11 residues. Germline V gene lookup returns CDR1 MDHEN and CDR2 SYDVKM. Trimming removed 7 bases at V and 5 bases at J, with 8 bases between. Written as DNA, the CDR3 is TGTGCCAGCACAGCCGAAACTGAAGCTTTCTTT. This sequence encodes CASTAETEAFF.

J is TRBJ1-2 and V is TRBV19; D is undetermined. V was cut by 10 bases and J by 7 bases, with 28 bases left in between. This CDR3 has 16 residues. Germline values: CDR1 LNHDA, CDR2 SQIVND (reference sequence). CDR3 DNA: TGTGCCACCGCGACCGGGCCTTTGGCGTATTCGACTGGCTACACCTTC. Translation: CATATGPLAYSTGYTF.

This clone occurred once. This rearrangement joins TRBV5-6 to TRBJ2-5, with D possibly being TRBD2 (5 bases). Germline V gene lookup returns CDR1 SGHDT and CDR2 YYEEEE. V dropped 0 bases and J dropped 5 bases, with 11 bases sitting between them. The CDR3 is 14 amino acids. The CDR3 nucleotides are TGTGCCAGCAGCTTGGGGGGAGTGGGCGAGACCCAGTACTTC. Translating it yields CASSLGGVGETQYF.

V gene TRBV19 combines with J gene TRBJ2-3; 8 positions match TRBD2. Germline lookup yields CDR1 LNHDA and CDR2 SQIVND (reference sequence). CDR3 length equals 16 residues. Trimming removed 4 bases from V and 2 bases from J; junction bases left unmatched: 8. The CDR3 nucleotides are TGTGCCAGTAGTAGCCCCTACGGGAGGGACACAGATACGCAGTATTTT. Protein: CASSSPYGRDTDTQYF.

This clone has only one observation. The chain has TRBV5-1 and TRBJ2-1, with TRBD2 identical over 16 bases. The CDR3 is 15 amino acids. CDR1 SGHRS and CDR2 YFSETQ come from the germline V gene. The junction had 1 base not matched to a gene; V was cut back by 5 bases and J by 5 bases. The CDR3 coding sequence is TGCGCCAGCAGGGGACTAGCGGGAGGGGACAATGAGCAGTTCTTC. It is translated as CASRGLAGGDNEQFF.

A single count supports this clone. This chain links TRBV7-3 with TRBJ2-1; 10 nucleotides line up with TRBD2. Per germline, CDR1 SGHTA and CDR2 FQGTGA. Unmatched junction bases numbered 7, after V lost 5 bases and J lost 3 bases. This CDR3 is 16 amino acids long. CDR3: CASSPTRTSGYNEQFF. The CDR3 DNA reads as TGTGCCAGCAGCCCAACCCGGACTAGCGGCTACAATGAGCAGTTCTTC.

The chain links TRBV19 to TRBJ2-3; TRBD2 matches at 7 bases. This CDR3 contains 13 residues. Germline V CDR1 and CDR2: LNHDA, SQIVND (reference sequence). V gave up 4 bases and J gave up 4 bases; unmatched junction bases: 2. As DNA, the CDR3 is TGTGCCAGTAGTAGGGCGGGAGCAGATACGCAGTATTTT. Translating gives CASSRAGADTQYF.

The V call is TRBV9, the J call TRBJ2-5, with a weak D call TRBD2 (6 bases). The length of the CDR3 is 15 residues. V was cut by 4 bases and J by 4 bases, with 17 bases left in between. Germline lookup yields CDR1 SGDLS and CDR2 YYNGEE. This chain's CDR3 is CASSSSPGVIETQYF. CDR3 DNA sequence: TGTGCCAGCAGCAGTAGCCCGGGAGTGATAGAGACCCAGTACTTC.

The rearrangement links TRBV6-6 to TRBJ2-7, with D tentatively TRBD1 or TRBD2 (5 bases each). Germline V gene data show CDR1 as MNHNY and CDR2 as SVGAGI (reference sequence). The CDR3 runs 13 residues. V gave up 6 bases and J gave up 1 base, with 10 bases separating them. CDR3 in amino acids: CASSRGRSYEQYF. Here the CDR3 DNA reads TGTGCCAGCAGCCGGGGACGTTCCTACGAGCAGTACTTC.

The rearrangement joins TRBV27 to TRBJ2-5, with TRBD2 as a possible D gene (5 bases). V shed 2 bases and J shed 1 base, with 8 bases lying between them. The CDR3 sequence is 14 residues long. Germline CDR1 is MNHEY and CDR2 is SMNVEV (reference sequence). The CDR3 region has the DNA TGTGCCAGCAGTTTAACCCTAGCCCAAGAGACCCAGTACTTC. This translates into CASSLTLAQETQYF.

This clone came up a few times. The chain links TRBV9 to TRBJ2-7; 7 bases agree with TRBD1. Trimming removed 4 bases from V and 3 bases from J; junction bases left unmatched: 7. The CDR3 sequence is 14 residues long. The germline CDR1 and CDR2 sequences are SGDLS and YYNGEE. The CDR3 loop reads CASSRGGKGYEQYF. In nucleotides, the CDR3 is TGTGCCAGCAGCCGAGGGGGCAAAGGCTACGAGCAGTACTTC.

The chain uses TRBV27 and TRBJ2-1, with D perhaps assigned TRBD1 or TRBD2 (5 bases each). Germline CDR1 and CDR2: MNHEY and SMNVEV (reference sequence). CDR3 length: 14 amino acids. V dropped 10 bases and J dropped 9 bases, with 22 bases sitting between them. CDR3 nucleotides: TGTGCCATCCCCTTTCGTGGGGGTGAGGCTGAGCAGTTCTTC. Protein product: CAIPFRGGEAEQFF.

The V and J genes are TRBV5-6 and TRBJ2-5; the D gene is possibly TRBD1 (7 bases). Germline V gene data show CDR1 as SGHDT and CDR2 as YYEEEE. The CDR3 totals 15 residues. Trimming took 4 bases from V and 2 from J, leaving 15 bases between them. CDR3 sequence (DNA): TGTGCCAGCAGCGCGCTACAGGGGAGGCAAGAGACCCAGTACTTC. Its translation: CASSALQGRQETQYF.

V and J are TRBV11-1 and TRBJ2-1, with a weak D call TRBD2 (6 bases). CDR1 and CDR2 (germline): SGHAT, FQDESV (reference sequence). Trimming took off 5 bases at V and 5 bases at J, with 16 bases between the two ends. The CDR3 loop spans 15 amino acids. CDR3 sequence (DNA): TGTGCCAGCAGCCCCCGGCGGGGTTTGAACAATGAGCAGTTCTTC. Translation: CASSPRRGLNNEQFF.

The chain recombines TRBV10-3 with TRBJ2-6, with 11 bases identical to TRBD1. The V segment lost 5 bases and the J segment 2 bases; nucleotides outside the gene matches: 8. The CDR3 has 18 residues. Germline assignment: CDR1 ENHRY and CDR2 SYGVKD. DNA for the CDR3: TGTGCCATCAGTCTTGGGACAGGGGGGGTGCCTGGGGCCAACGTCCTGACTTTC. Amino acids: CAISLGTGGVPGANVLTF.

This chain links TRBV6-1 with TRBJ1-2, with D possibly being TRBD1 (5 bases). In germline, CDR1 is MNHNS, CDR2 SASEGT. The CDR3 spans 15 residues. The ends were cut back, 4 bases at V and 2 bases at J, with 14 bases in the middle. The DNA of the CDR3 is TGTGCCAGCAGTGCCCGTCGGGGACTGAACTATGGCTACACCTTC. Amino acid sequence: CASSARRGLNYGYTF.

J is TRBJ1-1 and V is TRBV5-1, with 10 bases lining up with TRBD1. This CDR3 region has 16 residues. V trimming: 4 bases; J trimming: 1 base; junction bases outside the gene matches: 7. Germline values: CDR1 SGHRS, CDR2 YFSETQ. The CDR3, as DNA: TGCGCCAGCAGCCTAGGGACAGGGGATCCGAACACTGAAGCTTTCTTT. Its translation is CASSLGTGDPNTEAFF.